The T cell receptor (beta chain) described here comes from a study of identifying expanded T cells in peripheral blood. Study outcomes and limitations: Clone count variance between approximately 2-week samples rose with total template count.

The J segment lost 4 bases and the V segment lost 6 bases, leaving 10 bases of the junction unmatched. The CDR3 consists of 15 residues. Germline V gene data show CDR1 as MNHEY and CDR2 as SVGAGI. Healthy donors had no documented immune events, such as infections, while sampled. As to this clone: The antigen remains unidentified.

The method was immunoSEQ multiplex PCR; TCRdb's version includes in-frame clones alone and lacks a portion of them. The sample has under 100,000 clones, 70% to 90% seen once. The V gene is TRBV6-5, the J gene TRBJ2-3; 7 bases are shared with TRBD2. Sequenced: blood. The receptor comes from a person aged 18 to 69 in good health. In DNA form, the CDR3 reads TGTGCCAGCAGCCAACGACTAGCTTTCGCAGATACGCAGTATTTT. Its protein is CASSQRLAFADTQYF.